Following are 9 T cell receptor beta chains from one sample sequenced in a study of cytotoxic CD8 clonotypes in ibrutinib-treated CLL (dated by TCRdb to the early 2020s). Library preparation used the immunoSEQ multiplex PCR assay. Here the immuneACCESS table is served through TCRdb, limited to in-frame sequences with V and J called. Missing clones are a known gap in these copies; in checked studies unresolved V genes cover under half, and the rest lacks a known reason. In this sample the table shows around 140,000 clones, 75% to 80% of which occur a single time. In total, the top ten clones hold just over 5% of the sample. The sample's time point label is to be understood as: approximately 25 months on ibrutinib. Source: PBMCs, taken after 24 months of ibrutinib treatment. Every receptor here comes from a human donor with chronic lymphocytic leukemia.

V gene TRBV7-3 combines with J gene TRBJ1-3; D remains unclear. Germline assignment: CDR1 SGHTA and CDR2 FQGTGA. This CDR3 is built from 19 residues. Trimming shortened V by 0 bases and J by 0 bases, and 18 bases separated the two germline ends. CDR3: CASSLTSRYRGLSGNTIYF. For the CDR3, the DNA is TGTGCCAGCAGCTTAACGAGCCGATACAGAGGCCTCTCTGGAAACACCATATATTTT. Variable domain in full (rest from reference TRBV7-3 and TRBJ1-3): GAGVSQTPSNKVTEKGKYVELRCDPISGHTALYWYRQSLGQGPEFLIYFQGTGAADDSGLPNDRFFAVRPEGSVSTLKIQRTERGDSAVYLCASSLTSRYRGLSGNTIYFGEGSWLTVV.

CDR3 protein: CASSLGGHNYGYTF. In nucleotides, the CDR3 is TGTGCCAGCAGTTTAGGAGGCCACAACTATGGCTACACCTTC. The chain carries TRBV28 and TRBJ1-2, with no clear D. In germline, CDR1 is MDHEN, CDR2 SYDVKM. The germline V and J ends were trimmed by 2 bases and 2 bases, with 9 bases remaining between them. The CDR3 consists of 14 residues.

The chain is built from TRBV19 and TRBJ2-3; D uncertain. Trimming took 3 bases from V and 0 from J, leaving 7 bases between them. CDR1 is LNHDA and CDR2 is SQIVND in the germline V gene (reference sequence). This CDR3 is 14 amino acids long. The CDR3 coding sequence is TGTGCCAGTAGTATGATGGTTAGCACAGATACGCAGTATTTT. Protein sequence: CASSMMVSTDTQYF.

V usage is TRBV28 and J usage is TRBJ2-3, with D hard to call. This CDR3 region has 13 residues. CDR1 and CDR2 from the germline V gene are MDHEN and SYDVKM. The V end lost 3 bases, the J end lost 0 bases, and 4 bases lay between the germline ends. The CDR3 DNA follows: TGTGCCAGCAGTTTCGGTAGCACAGATACGCAGTATTTT. Its protein product is CASSFGSTDTQYF.

The chain couples TRBV5-1 to TRBJ2-3; TRBD1 or TRBD2 may be the D gene (5 bases each). The CDR3 extends over 15 amino acids. Germline CDR1 is SGHRS and CDR2 is YFSETQ. V lost 6 bases to trimming and J lost 2 bases, with 16 bases between them. CDR3 region: CASTPGTHNTDTQYF. CDR3 nucleotides: TGCGCCAGCACCCCGGGGACCCATAACACAGATACGCAGTATTTT.

The chain links TRBV10-3 to TRBJ1-2; no clear D gene. Germline V gene lookup returns CDR1 ENHRY and CDR2 SYGVKD. Between the trimmed V and J ends, which lost 3 bases and 5 bases, there was a span of 7 bases. The CDR3 runs to 12 residues. CDR3 loop: CAISELGYGYTF. The CDR3 DNA sequence: TGTGCCATCAGTGAATTGGGATATGGCTACACCTTC.

The V call is TRBV19, the J call TRBJ2-1; D gene uncertain. V was trimmed by 1 base and J by 1 base, leaving 8 bases between them. Per germline, CDR1 LNHDA and CDR2 SQIVND (reference sequence). The CDR3 is 15 residues long. CDR3 DNA: TGTGCCAGTAGTATAGGTGGGGTATCCTACAATGAGCAGTTCTTC. It yields the protein CASSIGGVSYNEQFF. Full variable domain (missing parts from reference TRBV19 and TRBJ2-1): DGGITQSPKYLFRKEGQNVTLSCEQNLNHDAMYWYRQDPGQGLRLIYYSQIVNDFQKGDIAEGYSVSREKKESFPLTVTSAQKNPTAFYLCASSIGGVSYNEQFFGPGTRLTVL.

The chain carries TRBV19 and TRBJ2-2; no reliable D call. With 5 bases removed from V and 3 bases from J, the gap between germline ends came to 10 bases. Germline V gene lookup returns CDR1 LNHDA and CDR2 SQIVND (reference sequence). This CDR3 has 14 amino acids. CDR3 region: CASSAIAHTGELFF. DNA for the CDR3: TGTGCCAGTAGTGCCATAGCCCACACCGGGGAGCTGTTTTTT.

The gene calls are TRBV19 and TRBJ1-6; no firm D call. The length of the CDR3 is 17 residues. The ends were cut back, 6 bases at V and 7 bases at J, with 22 bases in the middle. Per the germline V gene, CDR1 is LNHDA and CDR2 is SQIVND (reference sequence). The CDR3 loop is CASRSTGSLRANSPLHF. The CDR3 nucleotides are TGTGCCAGTAGATCAACCGGGTCCCTAAGAGCCAATTCACCCCTCCACTTT. The whole variable domain, remainder taken from reference TRBV19 and TRBJ1-6, is DGGITQSPKYLFRKEGQNVTLSCEQNLNHDAMYWYRQDPGQGLRLIYYSQIVNDFQKGDIAEGYSVSREKKESFPLTVTSAQKNPTAFYLCASRSTGSLRANSPLHFGNGTRLTVT.